Listed below are T cell receptor beta chains from one sample, sequenced in a study of cytomegalovirus exposure and HLA in healthy donors. Assay used: immunoSEQ multiplex PCR; TCRdb lists only in-frame clones, some missing. In the table there are more than 55,000 clones, roughly nine tenths of which are singletons. Sequenced material: PBMCs. Every receptor here comes from a woman aged 18-29 years in good health and CMV-seronegative. The CDR3 runs from the conserved cysteine through the conserved F or W. A D gene is named only where the DNA matches it firmly. Some rows mark clone size as missing; the rest say once, few, many or name a class of expanded clone.

clone size,D gene,V gene,J gene,CDR3 DNA,CDR3 protein
NA,NA,TRBV9,TRBJ1-6,TGTGCCAGCAGCGGGGCCCAGCAACGGGATTATAATTCACCCCTCCACTTT,CASSGAQQRDYNSPLHF
NA,NA,TRBV11-2,TRBJ2-1,TGTGCCAGCAGCTTGGCTGGGGGCGCGGGCAATGAGCAGTTCTTC,CASSLAGGAGNEQFF
NA,TRBD1,TRBV12-5,TRBJ1-5,TGTGCTAGTGGAACAGGGGTGAATCAGCCCCAGCATTTT,CASGTGVNQPQHF
NA,NA,TRBV7-8,TRBJ2-6,TGTGCCAGCAGCGGAGCGCTACAAAGTCGGGCCAACGTCCTGACTTTC,CASSGALQSRANVLTF
once,TRBD1,TRBV27,TRBJ2-1,TGTGCCAGCAATACAGGGGGCAATGAGCAGTTCTTC,CASNTGGNEQFF
NA,TRBD1,TRBV11-3,TRBJ1-1,TGTGCCAGCAGCTTAGGGGGCCGGGACAGGAACACTGAAGCTTTCTTT,CASSLGGRDRNTEAFF
NA,TRBD1,TRBV7-9,TRBJ2-5,TGTGCCAGCAGCTTTCCGGGACAGGGGCACGAGACCCAGTACTTC,CASSFPGQGHETQYF
NA,NA,TRBV19,TRBJ1-5,TGTGCCAGTAGTATCGGGCAGGGTAATCAGCCCCAGCATTTT,CASSIGQGNQPQHF
NA,TRBD1,TRBV2,TRBJ2-4,TGTGCCAGCAGTCCCGGGACAGGGGGCAAAAACATTCAGTACTTC,CASSPGTGGKNIQYF
NA,TRBD1,TRBV4-2,TRBJ2-1,TGTGCCAGCAGCAGGTTACTACAGGGGGACCATGAGCAGTTCTTC,CASSRLLQGDHEQFF
NA,NA,TRBV5-1,TRBJ2-1,TGCGCCAGCAGCGTATCAATTAACAGGGGAGGTGAGCAGTTCTTC,CASSVSINRGGEQFF
NA,NA,TRBV9,TRBJ2-6,TGTGCCAGCAGCGTAGGACGGGCTGGGGCCAACGTCCTGACTTTC,CASSVGRAGANVLTF
NA,TRBD2,TRBV5-1,TRBJ2-5,TGCGCCAGCAGCTTGGCGGGACTAGCGGGGGGGTACCAAGAGACCCAGTACTTC,CASSLAGLAGGYQETQYF
NA,NA,TRBV6-4,TRBJ2-2,TGTGCCAGCTCCGGACTCCTTCTTGGGGAGCTGTTTTTT,CASSGLLLGELFF
NA,TRBD1,TRBV5-1,TRBJ2-7,TGCGCCAGCAGCTTGCCCGGGACAGGGGGCAACGAGCAGTACTTC,CASSLPGTGGNEQYF
NA,NA,TRBV6-5,TRBJ2-5,TGTGCCGTACACAGGGCCGACCAAGAGACCCAGTACTTC,CAVHRADQETQYF
NA,NA,TRBV4-3,TRBJ1-2,TGCGCCAGCAGCCACCAACCTGACAGGTTGGACGGCTACACCTTC,CASSHQPDRLDGYTF
NA,TRBD1,TRBV9,TRBJ1-1,TGTGCCAGCACGAGACAGGGGGCCAACACTGAAGCTTTCTTT,CASTRQGANTEAFF
NA,NA,TRBV19,TRBJ1-5,TGTGCCAGTAGTATGGTCCCGACTCCTGGACAGCCCCAGCATTTT,CASSMVPTPGQPQHF
NA,TRBD2,TRBV6-1,TRBJ2-3,TGTGCCAGCAGTGACCTCGGACTAGCGGGGAGGGATACGCAGTATTTT,CASSDLGLAGRDTQYF
NA,NA,TRBV7-8,TRBJ2-7,TGTGCCAGCAGCCAGAGGGGGTCCGGCTACGAGCAGTACTTC,CASSQRGSGYEQYF
few,TRBD1,TRBV19,TRBJ2-7,TGTGCCAGTAGTTCCACGACAGGGGTGACCTACGAGCAGTACTTC,CASSSTTGVTYEQYF
NA,NA,TRBV5-8,TRBJ1-4,TGTGCCAGCAGCTTGGGCGGTTCAACTAATGAAAAACTGTTTTTT,CASSLGGSTNEKLFF
NA,NA,TRBV10-3,TRBJ1-3,TGTGCCATCAGCTCAGGACAGAGCTCTGGAAACACCATATATTTT,CAISSGQSSGNTIYF
once,TRBD1,TRBV7-9,TRBJ1-1,TGTGCCAGCAGCTTATTAGGGGGCGGTAACACTGAAGCTTTCTTT,CASSLLGGGNTEAFF
NA,NA,TRBV28,TRBJ2-7,TGTGCCAGCAGTTTAGGGGCCGGGGGTAGCGGAGGGTACGAGCAGTACTTC,CASSLGAGGSGGYEQYF
NA,NA,TRBV11-3,TRBJ2-2,TGTGCCAGCAGCCCCGGAGGAGGGACAGCGAACACCGGGGAGCTGTTTTTT,CASSPGGGTANTGELFF
NA,TRBD1,TRBV29-1,TRBJ1-1,TGCAGCGTCCGGACAGGGGAAAACACTGAAGCTTTCTTT,CSVRTGENTEAFF
NA,TRBD1,TRBV6-1,TRBJ1-5,TGTGCCATCACGGCGGACAGGTTTTATCAGCCCCAGCATTTT,CAITADRFYQPQHF
few,TRBD1,TRBV14,TRBJ2-1,TGTGCCAGCAGCCCGACAGGGGGCATGGATGAGCAGTTCTTC,CASSPTGGMDEQFF
NA,TRBD1,TRBV18,TRBJ2-6,TGTGCCAGCTCACGCCGGGACAGGGCCGCCGCAAACTCTGGGGCCAACGTCCTGACTTTC,CASSRRDRAAANSGANVLTF
NA,NA,TRBV7-2,TRBJ2-6,TGTGCCAGCAGCCTCCAAAAGGGAGGTGGGGCCAACGTCCTGACTTTC,CASSLQKGGGANVLTF
NA,NA,TRBV9,TRBJ1-3,TGTGCCAGCAGCGTAGGGGGGGGGCCTGGAAACACCATATATTTT,CASSVGGGPGNTIYF
NA,NA,TRBV6-1,TRBJ1-3,TGTGCCTCCGACACGCAGGGCTCTGGAAACACCATATATTTT,CASDTQGSGNTIYF
NA,NA,TRBV19,TRBJ1-6,TGTGCCAGTAGCCCGCGGCCCCCAGGGCTTTTCTATAATTCACCCCTCCACTTT,CASSPRPPGLFYNSPLHF
NA,NA,TRBV5-1,TRBJ1-2,TGCGCCAGCAGCTTGGATGTGAATTTAAGGGGCTTGGACTATGGCTACACCTTC,CASSLDVNLRGLDYGYTF
NA,TRBD1,TRBV5-1,TRBJ2-6,TGCGCCAGCAGCTCACAGGGGGCGATGCTCTCTGGGGCCAACGTCCTGACTTTC,CASSSQGAMLSGANVLTF
NA,TRBD1,TRBV6-1,TRBJ1-4,TGTGCCAGCAGGGGGGACAGGGGAGGTGAAAAACTGTTTTTT,CASRGDRGGEKLFF
NA,TRBD1,TRBV18,TRBJ2-5,TGTGCCAGCTCACCCCTGCAGAAGCGGGACAGGGGATTTGAGACCCAGTACTTC,CASSPLQKRDRGFETQYF
NA,TRBD1,TRBV2,TRBJ1-4,TGTGCCAGCAGTCCCGACAGGGGGGGTGAAAAACTGTTTTTT,CASSPDRGGEKLFF
NA,TRBD1,TRBV7-2,TRBJ1-2,TGTGCCAGCAGCCCGACAGGGAACTCTAACTATGGCTACACCTTC,CASSPTGNSNYGYTF
NA,TRBD1,TRBV11-2,TRBJ2-1,TGTGCCAGCAGCTTCCATGGGGACAGGATTCGCAATGAGCAGTTCTTC,CASSFHGDRIRNEQFF
NA,NA,TRBV7-2,TRBJ2-2,TGTGCCAGCAGCTTGGGCGGGACCGGGGAGCTGTTTTTT,CASSLGGTGELFF
few,TRBD1,TRBV6-5,TRBJ1-3,TGTGCCAGCAGTTACTCGGACAGGGGGTACACCATATATTTT,CASSYSDRGYTIYF
once,NA,TRBV18,TRBJ1-4,TGTGCCAGCTCCCCAAGCACGCGAGAGGAAAAACTGTTTTTT,CASSPSTREEKLFF
NA,NA,TRBV6-5,TRBJ1-2,TGTGCCAGCAGTTGGGACACTAACTATGGCTACACCTTC,CASSWDTNYGYTF
NA,NA,TRBV5-4,TRBJ1-5,TGTGCCAGCAGCCTCTTCACCGGGTCTATAAATCAGCCCCAGCATTTT,CASSLFTGSINQPQHF
NA,TRBD2,TRBV27,TRBJ2-5,TGTGCCAGCAGTTTAGAAGCGGGAGGGGGGGAGACCCAGTACTTC,CASSLEAGGGETQYF
NA,NA,TRBV19,TRBJ1-4,TGTGCCAGTAGTATGTTGGGCGCTACAAATGAAAAACTGTTTTTT,CASSMLGATNEKLFF
once,NA,TRBV6-6,TRBJ1-4,TGTGCCAGCAGTTCCCTTGGAGGATCTAATGAAAAACTGTTTTTT,CASSSLGGSNEKLFF
NA,NA,TRBV6-4,TRBJ1-1,TGTGCCAGCAGTGACTCTTTGGCCTCTGAAGCTTTCTTT,CASSDSLASEAFF
once,TRBD2,TRBV7-2,TRBJ2-1,TGTGCCAGCAGCTCCCCGGGGACTAGTCGTTTGGAGCAGTTCTTC,CASSSPGTSRLEQFF
NA,TRBD1,TRBV4-1,TRBJ2-2,TGCGCCAGCAGCCCACAGGGGGCAGGAACCGGGGAGCTGTTTTTT,CASSPQGAGTGELFF